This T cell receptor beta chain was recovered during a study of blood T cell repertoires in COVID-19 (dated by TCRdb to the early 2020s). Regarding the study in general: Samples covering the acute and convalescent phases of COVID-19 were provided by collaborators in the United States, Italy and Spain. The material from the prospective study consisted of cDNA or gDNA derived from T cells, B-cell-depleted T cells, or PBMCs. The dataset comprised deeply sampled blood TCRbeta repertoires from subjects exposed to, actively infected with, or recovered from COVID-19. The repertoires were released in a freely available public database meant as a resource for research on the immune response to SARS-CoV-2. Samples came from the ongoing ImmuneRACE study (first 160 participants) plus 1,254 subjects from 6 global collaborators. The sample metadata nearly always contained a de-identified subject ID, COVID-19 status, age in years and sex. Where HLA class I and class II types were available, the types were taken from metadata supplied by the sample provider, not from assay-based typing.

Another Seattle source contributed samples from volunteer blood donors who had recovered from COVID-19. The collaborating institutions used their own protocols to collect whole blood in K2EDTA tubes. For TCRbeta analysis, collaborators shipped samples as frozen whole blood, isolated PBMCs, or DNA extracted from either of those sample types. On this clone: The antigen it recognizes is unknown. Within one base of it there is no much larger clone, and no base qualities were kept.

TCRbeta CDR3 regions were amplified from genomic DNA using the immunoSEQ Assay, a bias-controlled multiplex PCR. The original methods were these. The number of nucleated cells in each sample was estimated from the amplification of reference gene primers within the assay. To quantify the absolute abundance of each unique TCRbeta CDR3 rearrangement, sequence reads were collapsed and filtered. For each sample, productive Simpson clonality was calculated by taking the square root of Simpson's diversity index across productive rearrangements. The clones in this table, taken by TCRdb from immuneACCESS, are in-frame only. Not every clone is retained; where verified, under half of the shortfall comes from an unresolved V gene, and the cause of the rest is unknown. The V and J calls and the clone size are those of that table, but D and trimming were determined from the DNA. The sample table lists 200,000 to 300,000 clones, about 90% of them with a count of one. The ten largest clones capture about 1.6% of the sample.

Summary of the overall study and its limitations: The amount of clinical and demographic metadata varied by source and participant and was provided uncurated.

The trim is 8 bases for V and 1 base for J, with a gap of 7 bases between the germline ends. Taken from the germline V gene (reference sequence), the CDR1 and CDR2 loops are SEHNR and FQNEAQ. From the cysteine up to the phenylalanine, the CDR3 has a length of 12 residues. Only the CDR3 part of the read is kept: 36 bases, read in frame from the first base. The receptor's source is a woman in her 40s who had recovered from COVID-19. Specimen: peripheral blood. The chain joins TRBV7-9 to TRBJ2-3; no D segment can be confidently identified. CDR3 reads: CASGRGTDTQYF. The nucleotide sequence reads TGTGCCAGCGGCCGGGGCACAGATACGCAGTATTTT.